The rows below give T cell receptor beta chains drawn from one sample of a study of cytomegalovirus exposure and HLA in healthy donors. Sequencing used immunoSEQ multiplex PCR; TCRdb keeps in-frame clones, though not all of them. The data show more than 85,000 clones, roughly 80% seen once. Sequencing was carried out using PBMCs. These receptors were taken from a man aged 30-40 years in good health and CMV-seropositive. Both conserved end residues are part of each CDR3. D genes are given only for firm matches. Some rows have no size entry. The others give once, few or many, or a class for an expanded clone.

v_call: TRBV19; j_call: TRBJ1-2; d_call: TRBD1; cdr3_length: 14; clone_size: -; cdr3_nt: TGTGCCAGTAGTACCCTCGGGACAGATAATGGCTACACCTTC; cdr3_aa: CASSTLGTDNGYTF
v_call: TRBV4-1; j_call: TRBJ2-5; d_call: TRBD1; cdr3_length: 15; clone_size: few; cdr3_nt: TGCGCCAGCAGCGTCCAATTTACAGGGGAAGAGACCCAGTACTTC; cdr3_aa: CASSVQFTGEETQYF
v_call: TRBV6-5; j_call: TRBJ1-2; d_call: -; cdr3_length: 15; clone_size: -; cdr3_nt: TGTGCCAGCAGCCGTCGGACAGTCATTAACTATGGCTACACCTTC; cdr3_aa: CASSRRTVINYGYTF
v_call: TRBV4-1; j_call: TRBJ2-5; d_call: TRBD2; cdr3_length: 16; clone_size: -; cdr3_nt: TGCGCCAGCAGCTTTCTCTTCGGGAGGGGTCGAGAGACCCAGTACTTC; cdr3_aa: CASSFLFGRGRETQYF
v_call: TRBV4-1; j_call: TRBJ2-7; d_call: -; cdr3_length: 15; clone_size: -; cdr3_nt: TGCGCCAGCAGCCAAGGCTACCTTTTCTCCTACGAGCAGTACTTC; cdr3_aa: CASSQGYLFSYEQYF
v_call: TRBV6-1; j_call: TRBJ2-7; d_call: -; cdr3_length: 12; clone_size: -; cdr3_nt: TGTGCCAGCGGGACTTTTTCCTACGAGCAGTACTTC; cdr3_aa: CASGTFSYEQYF
v_call: TRBV27; j_call: TRBJ1-2; d_call: -; cdr3_length: 11; clone_size: -; cdr3_nt: TGTGCCAGCAGCCCCAGACAGGGCTACACCTTC; cdr3_aa: CASSPRQGYTF
v_call: TRBV5-1; j_call: TRBJ2-7; d_call: -; cdr3_length: 15; clone_size: medium-sized; cdr3_nt: TGCGCCAGCAGCTTGGAGCCAGGTGTCTCCTACGAGCAGTACTTC; cdr3_aa: CASSLEPGVSYEQYF
v_call: TRBV5-4; j_call: TRBJ1-3; d_call: -; cdr3_length: 15; clone_size: -; cdr3_nt: TGTGCCAGCAGTCCGGGGGGCCACTCTGGAAACACCATATATTTT; cdr3_aa: CASSPGGHSGNTIYF
v_call: TRBV5-4; j_call: TRBJ2-5; d_call: -; cdr3_length: 14; clone_size: -; cdr3_nt: TGTGCCAGCAGCAGCACAGGGGGGGGAGAGACCCAGTACTTC; cdr3_aa: CASSSTGGGETQYF